This T cell receptor (beta chain) was captured by sequencing in a study of shared clonotypes between healthy human individuals. Findings of the study overall: Inspection by rarefaction showed sorted-subset sequencing to be incomplete despite large depth. Researchers sampled blood only, noting tissue repertoires likely differ.

After removal of 1 base from V and 7 bases from J, the junction contained 5 bases not matched to a gene. Germline V gene lookup returns CDR1 SGHRS and CDR2 YFSETQ. The CDR3 spans 15 residues. TCRdb keeps only in-frame clones here, not all; method: immunoSEQ multiplex PCR. The data show around 2,000,000 clones, with approximately 94% seen just once and 0.85% to 1.2% held by the top ten. Naive CD8 populations comprised CD45RO-negative cells positively selected for CCR7, excluding terminally differentiated effector memory CD45RA+ cells. Participating donors were healthy, HIV-negative adults free of recent acute infections or vaccinations. Turning to this clone: As yet, its antigen is unknown.

This receptor was taken from a man between 18 and 29 years old in good health. What was sequenced was naive CD8+ T cells sorted from blood. The gene calls are TRBV5-1 and TRBJ1-6; TRBD1 matches at 7 bases. The CDR3 region is CASSLRDSLNSPLHF. The CDR3 DNA sequence: TGCGCCAGCAGCTTGAGGGACAGCCTAAATTCACCCCTCCACTTT.